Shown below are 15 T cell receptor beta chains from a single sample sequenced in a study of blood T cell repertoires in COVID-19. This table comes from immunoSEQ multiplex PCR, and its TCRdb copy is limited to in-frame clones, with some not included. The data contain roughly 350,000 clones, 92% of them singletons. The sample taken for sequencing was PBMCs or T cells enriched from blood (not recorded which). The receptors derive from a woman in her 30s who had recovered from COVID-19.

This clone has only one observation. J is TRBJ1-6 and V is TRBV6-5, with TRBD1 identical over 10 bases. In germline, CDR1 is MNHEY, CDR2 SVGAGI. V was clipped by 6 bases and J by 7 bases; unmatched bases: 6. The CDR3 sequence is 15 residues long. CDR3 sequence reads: CASSNRDRGNSPLHF. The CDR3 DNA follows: TGTGCCAGCAGCAACCGGGACAGGGGAAATTCACCCCTCCACTTT.

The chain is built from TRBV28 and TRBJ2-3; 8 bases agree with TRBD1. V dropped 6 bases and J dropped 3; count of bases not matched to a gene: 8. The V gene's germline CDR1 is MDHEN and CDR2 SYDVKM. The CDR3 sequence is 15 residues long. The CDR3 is CASSTPGGETDTQYF. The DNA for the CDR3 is TGTGCCAGCAGCACCCCAGGGGGCGAAACAGATACGCAGTATTTT.

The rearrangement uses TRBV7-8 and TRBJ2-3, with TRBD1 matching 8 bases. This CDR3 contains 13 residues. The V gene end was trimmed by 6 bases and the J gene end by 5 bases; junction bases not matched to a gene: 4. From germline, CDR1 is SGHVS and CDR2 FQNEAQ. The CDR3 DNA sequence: TGTGCCAGCAGACGACAGGGGAAAGATACGCAGTATTTT. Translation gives CASRRQGKDTQYF.

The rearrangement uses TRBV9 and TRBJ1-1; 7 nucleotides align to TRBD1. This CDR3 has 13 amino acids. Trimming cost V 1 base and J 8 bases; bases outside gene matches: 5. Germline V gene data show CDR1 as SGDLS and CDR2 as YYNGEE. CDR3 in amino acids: CASSVSPDREAFF. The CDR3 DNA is TGTGCCAGCAGCGTATCCCCGGACAGGGAAGCTTTCTTT.

The CDR3 reads CASSSGQGGYEQYF. The CDR3 DNA reads TGTGCCAGCAGCTCCGGACAGGGCGGGTACGAGCAGTACTTC. The V and J genes are TRBV11-2 and TRBJ2-7; 8 nucleotides align to TRBD1. The V and J ends lost 4 bases and 4 bases, in that order; junction bases with no gene match: 6. The V gene's germline CDR1 is SGHAT and CDR2 FQNNGV. This CDR3 contains 14 residues. The whole variable domain, filled in from reference TRBV11-2 and TRBJ2-7, reads EAGVAQSPRYKIIEKRQSVAFWCNPISGHATLYWYQQILGQGPKLLIQFQNNGVVDDSQLPKDRFSAERLKGVDSTLKIQPAKLEDSAVYLCASSSGQGGYEQYFGPGTRLTVT.

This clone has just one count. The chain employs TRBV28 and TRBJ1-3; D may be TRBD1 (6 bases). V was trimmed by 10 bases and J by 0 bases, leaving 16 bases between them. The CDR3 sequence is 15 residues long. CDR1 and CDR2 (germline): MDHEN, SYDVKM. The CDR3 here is CATMDSLRSGNTIYF. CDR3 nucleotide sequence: TGTGCCACTATGGACAGTTTGCGCTCTGGAAACACCATATATTTT.

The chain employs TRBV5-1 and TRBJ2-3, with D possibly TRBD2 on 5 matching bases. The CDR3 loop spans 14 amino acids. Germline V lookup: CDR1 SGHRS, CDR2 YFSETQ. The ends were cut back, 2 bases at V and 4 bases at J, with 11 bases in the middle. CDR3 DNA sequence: TGCGCCAGCAGCTTTGCTCGGGAATCAGATACGCAGTATTTT. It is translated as CASSFARESDTQYF. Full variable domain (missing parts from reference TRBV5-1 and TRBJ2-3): KAGVTQTPRYLIKTRGQQVTLSCSPISGHRSVSWYQQTPGQGLQFLFEYFSETQRNKGNFPGRFSGRQFSNSRSEMNVSTLELGDSALYLCASSFARESDTQYFGPGTRLTVL.

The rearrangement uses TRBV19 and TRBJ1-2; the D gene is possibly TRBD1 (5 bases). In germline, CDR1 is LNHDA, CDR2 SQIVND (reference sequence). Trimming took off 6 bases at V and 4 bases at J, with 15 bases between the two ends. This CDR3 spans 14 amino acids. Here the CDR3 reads CASREQTASYGYTF. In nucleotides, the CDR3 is TGTGCCAGTAGGGAACAGACAGCCTCCTATGGCTACACCTTC.

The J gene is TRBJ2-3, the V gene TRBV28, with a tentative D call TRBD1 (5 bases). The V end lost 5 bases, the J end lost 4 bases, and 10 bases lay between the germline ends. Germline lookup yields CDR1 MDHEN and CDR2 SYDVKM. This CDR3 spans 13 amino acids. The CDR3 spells CASSPQGADTQYF. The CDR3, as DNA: TGTGCCAGCAGTCCCCAGGGTGCAGATACGCAGTATTTT.

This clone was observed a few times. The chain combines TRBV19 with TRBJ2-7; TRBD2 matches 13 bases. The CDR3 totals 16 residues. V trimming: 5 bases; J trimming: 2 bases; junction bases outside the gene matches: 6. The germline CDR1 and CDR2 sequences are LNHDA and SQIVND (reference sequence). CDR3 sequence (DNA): TGTGCCAGTAGTGTCGGGACTAGCGGGGTTACCTACGAGCAGTACTTC. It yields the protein CASSVGTSGVTYEQYF.

The CDR3 region is CASSYSVANYGYTF. The CDR3 coding sequence is TGTGCCAGCAGTTACTCTGTCGCTAACTATGGCTACACCTTC. The chain combines TRBV6-5 with TRBJ1-2; the D is unclear. CDR3 length: 14 amino acids. Looked up from germline, CDR1 is MNHEY and CDR2 is SVGAGI. Trimming removed 0 bases at V and 0 bases at J, with 5 bases between.

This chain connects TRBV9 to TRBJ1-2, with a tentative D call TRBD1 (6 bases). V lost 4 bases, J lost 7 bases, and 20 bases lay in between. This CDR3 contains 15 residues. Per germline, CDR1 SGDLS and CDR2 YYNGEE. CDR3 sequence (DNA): TGTGCCAGCAGCTTAGATACGCAGGGGTATGCTGGCTACACCTTC. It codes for CASSLDTQGYAGYTF. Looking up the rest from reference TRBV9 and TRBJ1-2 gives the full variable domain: DSGVTQTPKHLITATGQRVTLRCSPRSGDLSVYWYQQSLDQGLQFLIQYYNGEERAKGNILERFSAQQFPDLHSELNLSSLELGDSALYFCASSLDTQGYAGYTFGSGTRLTVV.

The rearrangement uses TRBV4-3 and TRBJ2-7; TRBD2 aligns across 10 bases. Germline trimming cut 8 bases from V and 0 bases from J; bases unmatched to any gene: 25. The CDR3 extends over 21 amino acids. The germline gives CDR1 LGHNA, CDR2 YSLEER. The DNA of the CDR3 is TGCGCCAGCCCGGATCCTGGGCAGCCCGACGGACTAGCGGACCTCTCCTACGAGCAGTACTTC. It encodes CASPDPGQPDGLADLSYEQYF.

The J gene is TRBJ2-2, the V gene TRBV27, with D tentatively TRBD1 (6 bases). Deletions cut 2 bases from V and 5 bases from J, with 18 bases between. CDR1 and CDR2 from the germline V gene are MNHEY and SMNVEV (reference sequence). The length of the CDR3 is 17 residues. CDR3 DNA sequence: TGTGCCAGCAGTTTAGTCGGTCAGGGGATGAGGACCGGGGAGCTGTTTTTT. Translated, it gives CASSLVGQGMRTGELFF.

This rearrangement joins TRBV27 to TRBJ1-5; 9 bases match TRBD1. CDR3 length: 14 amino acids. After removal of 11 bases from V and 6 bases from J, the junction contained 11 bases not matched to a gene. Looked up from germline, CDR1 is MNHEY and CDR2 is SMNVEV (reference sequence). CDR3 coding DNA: TGTGCCTCAGCTCCGGGACAGGGCGGTCAGCCCCAGCATTTT. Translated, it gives CASAPGQGGQPQHF.